These 23 T cell receptor beta chains originate from one sample sequenced in a study of blood T cell repertoires in COVID-19. Profiling relied on immunoSEQ multiplex PCR, and the TCRdb table lists in-frame clones only, not all of them. Among 100,000 to 150,000 clones listed, approximately 83% were seen once. The source material was peripheral blood. These receptors came from a woman between 50 and 59 years old with acute or convalescent COVID-19.

The chain combines TRBV6-5 with TRBJ1-1, with 11 positions matching TRBD1. CDR1 is MNHEY, CDR2 SVGAGI, per germline. V gave up 5 bases and J gave up 4 bases; unmatched junction bases: 3. CDR3 size: 14 residues. The CDR3 DNA reads as TGTGCCAGCAGTACTGGGACAGGGGGCACTGAAGCTTTCTTT. Amino acid sequence: CASSTGTGGTEAFF.

The rearrangement links TRBV5-8 to TRBJ1-2; TRBD1 matches at 8 bases. From germline, CDR1 is SGHTS and CDR2 YDEGEE. This CDR3 region has 13 residues. V was pared by 4 bases and J by 6 bases, with 5 bases of the junction left unmatched. The CDR3 coding sequence is TGTGCCAGCAGCGTTGGACAGGGCCATGGCTACACCTTC. Translated: CASSVGQGHGYTF.

V gene TRBV10-2 combines with J gene TRBJ2-3; 12 nucleotides agree with TRBD2. The germline gives CDR1 WSHSY, CDR2 SAAADI. J gave up 2 bases and V 4 bases, and 7 bases lay outside the gene matches. This CDR3 spans 17 amino acids. The CDR3 reads CASSGRLAGAITDTQYF. In DNA, the CDR3 is TGCGCCAGCAGTGGACGACTAGCGGGGGCGATCACAGATACGCAGTATTTT.

The chain is built from TRBV28 and TRBJ1-5, with 7 positions matching TRBD1. The CDR3 has 14 amino acids. The germline V gene encodes CDR1 MDHEN and CDR2 SYDVKM. V gave up 4 bases and J gave up 4 bases; unmatched junction bases: 4. The CDR3 here is CASSSGTDNQPQHF. Here the CDR3 DNA reads TGTGCCAGCAGTTCAGGGACAGATAATCAGCCCCAGCATTTT.

The rearrangement uses TRBV19 and TRBJ2-1; D might be TRBD2 (7 bases). Trimming left V 9 bases short and J 10 bases short, with 22 bases between. Germline V lookup: CDR1 LNHDA, CDR2 SQIVND (reference sequence). The CDR3 consists of 14 residues. For the CDR3, the DNA is TGTGCCAGCAAATTGCGGGGGCCAGGAGACGAGCAGTTCTTC. It encodes CASKLRGPGDEQFF.

The V call is TRBV7-9, the J call TRBJ1-2; TRBD1 matches 12 bases. V lost 4 bases to trimming and J lost 5 bases; unmatched junction nucleotides: 14. The CDR3 contains 18 residues. Germline assignment: CDR1 SEHNR and CDR2 FQNEAQ (reference sequence). The CDR3 here is CASSSPPGQGATGYGYTF. CDR3 nucleotides: TGTGCCAGCAGCTCCCCCCCGGGACAGGGGGCGACTGGGTATGGCTACACCTTC.

This rearrangement joins TRBV5-4 to TRBJ2-1, with 7 bases fitting TRBD2. Germline V gene lookup returns CDR1 SGHNT and CDR2 YYREEE (reference sequence). This CDR3 is built from 16 residues. The junction had 9 bases not matched to a gene; V was cut back by 3 bases and J by 3 bases. For the CDR3, the DNA is TGTGCCAGCAGCTCCGGTGCTAGCGGTATCTACAATGAGCAGTTCTTC. Translation: CASSSGASGIYNEQFF.

This rearrangement joins TRBV18 to TRBJ2-7, with D maybe TRBD2 (5 bases). The CDR3 runs 14 residues. The germline V gene encodes CDR1 KGHSH and CDR2 LQKENI. Trimming removed 0 bases at V and 3 bases at J, with 9 bases between. The CDR3 sequence: CASSPPGLIYEQYF. CDR3 nucleotide sequence: TGTGCCAGCTCACCACCCGGACTGATCTACGAGCAGTACTTC.

The chain combines TRBV5-8 with TRBJ1-1; D not resolved. The germline V gene has CDR1 SGHTS and CDR2 YDEGEE. The CDR3 is 13 residues long. Between the trimmed V and J ends, which lost 2 bases and 1 base, there was a span of 6 bases. The CDR3 DNA follows: TGTGCCAGCAGCTTCGCGGGGAACACTGAAGCTTTCTTT. Protein: CASSFAGNTEAFF.

V and J are TRBV6-6 and TRBJ1-3, with 8 bases fitting TRBD1. This CDR3 contains 18 residues. Germline CDR1 and CDR2: MNHNY and SVGAGI (reference sequence). The V gene end was trimmed by 5 bases and the J gene end by 1 base; junction bases not matched to a gene: 13. The CDR3 loop reads CASSPPLYGQGSGNTIYF. The DNA of the CDR3 is TGTGCCAGCAGTCCGCCGTTATATGGACAGGGTTCTGGAAACACCATATATTTT.

V is TRBV7-8 and J is TRBJ1-6; TRBD1 matches 10 bases. The CDR3 has 14 amino acids. The J segment lost 8 bases and the V segment lost 5 bases, leaving 3 bases of the junction unmatched. Germline CDR1 is SGHVS and CDR2 is FQNEAQ. The CDR3 DNA sequence: TGTGCCAGCAGCGTCGGACAGGGGGATTCACCCCTCCACTTT. This codes for CASSVGQGDSPLHF.

The chain is built from TRBV5-1 and TRBJ2-7, with D unclear. The CDR3 is 14 residues long. The V gene's germline CDR1 is SGHRS and CDR2 YFSETQ. V lost 5 bases and J lost 0, with 12 bases in between. In nucleotides, the CDR3 is TGCGCCAGCAGGACAACAGCCTCCTCCTACGAGCAGTACTTC. Translation gives CASRTTASSYEQYF.

The genes are TRBV9 and TRBJ2-3; TRBD1 matches 7 bases. V lost 3 bases to trimming and J lost 4 bases; unmatched junction nucleotides: 8. The CDR3 is made up of 15 amino acids. Germline V gene lookup returns CDR1 SGDLS and CDR2 YYNGEE. The CDR3 loop is CASSARQGPPDTQYF. The CDR3 DNA reads TGTGCCAGCAGCGCCCGACAGGGTCCCCCAGATACGCAGTATTTT.

This sequence joins TRBV9 and TRBJ2-3, with 8 bases that match TRBD2. J gave up 3 bases and V 2 bases, and 5 bases lay outside the gene matches. The CDR3 runs 15 residues. Germline CDR1 and CDR2: SGDLS and YYNGEE. Written as DNA, the CDR3 is TGTGCCAGCAGCGTTGGTAGCGGGGCGACAGATACGCAGTATTTT. It is translated as CASSVGSGATDTQYF.

The chain joins TRBV6-5 to TRBJ1-4, with 9 bases identical to TRBD1. The CDR3 totals 15 residues. The germline CDR1 and CDR2 sequences are MNHEY and SVGAGI. V trimming: 3 bases; J trimming: 6 bases; junction bases outside the gene matches: 5. CDR3: CASSYAGTGYEKLFF. CDR3 in DNA: TGTGCCAGCAGTTATGCCGGGACAGGGTATGAAAAACTGTTTTTT.

The chain is built from TRBV18 and TRBJ1-1; D unclear. Trimming removed 1 base from V and 4 bases from J, with 13 bases in between. The CDR3 has 15 residues. Germline values: CDR1 KGHSH, CDR2 LQKENI. The CDR3 loop reads CASSPLNTGSTEAFF. In DNA, the CDR3 is TGTGCCAGCTCACCACTTAACACGGGTAGCACTGAAGCTTTCTTT.

In this sample, this clone turned up a few times. This sequence joins TRBV27 and TRBJ1-6, with TRBD1 as a possible D gene (6 bases). Germline CDR1 MNHEY, CDR2 SMNVEV (reference sequence). The V and J ends lost 1 base and 4 bases respectively, with 17 bases between them. The CDR3 spans 18 residues. This CDR3 reads CASSLFLRRGAYNSPLHF. The CDR3 DNA follows: TGTGCCAGCAGTTTATTTCTCCGGCGGGGGGCTTATAATTCACCCCTCCACTTT.

The rearrangement joins TRBV13 to TRBJ1-1; 10 bases line up with TRBD1. The CDR3 length is 17 residues. Germline CDR1 is PRHDT and CDR2 is FYEKMQ (reference sequence). V shed 1 base, J shed 5 bases, and the junction held 10 bases outside the gene matches. The CDR3 nucleotides read TGTGCCAGCAGCTTAGCTGGGGACAGGGGAAGGGAGACTGAAGCTTTCTTT. Its protein is CASSLAGDRGRETEAFF.

This chain connects TRBV2 to TRBJ2-4; D possibly corresponds to TRBD2 (6 bases). The CDR3 loop spans 14 amino acids. V lost 8 bases and J lost 5, with 16 bases in between. Germline V gene data show CDR1 as SNHLY and CDR2 as FYNNEI. The CDR3 bases are TGTGCCAGCCATTCAGGGCTAGCGCAAAACATTCAGTACTTC. Its translation is CASHSGLAQNIQYF.

This clone was detected only once. The chain is built from TRBV19 and TRBJ1-1; a weak D match, TRBD1 (5 bases). CDR1 is LNHDA, CDR2 SQIVND, per germline (reference sequence). The CDR3 is 12 amino acids. The ends were cut back, 3 bases at V and 11 bases at J, with 13 bases in the middle. CDR3 residues: CASSIPGGAAFF. DNA for the CDR3: TGTGCCAGTAGTATCCCGGGCGGGGCGGCTTTCTTT.

The chain employs TRBV20-1 and TRBJ1-6, with a tentative D call TRBD1 (5 bases). This CDR3 comprises 14 residues. CDR1 is DFQATT and CDR2 is SNEGSKA in the germline V gene (reference sequence). V was clipped by 3 bases and J by 7 bases, with 13 bases between them. Written as DNA, the CDR3 is TGCAGTGCTAGTTCCGGGGGTGAGAATTCACCCCTCCACTTT. Translation: CSASSGGENSPLHF.

This chain connects TRBV7-8 to TRBJ2-1; 12 bases line up with TRBD2. CDR3 size: 14 residues. J lost 10 bases, V lost 0 bases, and 1 base had no gene match. The germline CDR1 and CDR2 sequences are SGHVS and FQNEAQ. The CDR3 DNA sequence: TGTGCCAGCAGCTTAGCCGGGACTAGCGGGGAGCAGTTCTTC. Encoded protein: CASSLAGTSGEQFF.

The chain recombines TRBV6-5 with TRBJ1-2; possible D gene TRBD1, 5 bases. CDR1 MNHEY and CDR2 SVGAGI come from the germline V gene. The CDR3 has 13 amino acids. V gave up 7 bases and J gave up 1 base, with 10 bases separating them. CDR3 region: CASNGGNNYGYTF. As DNA, the CDR3 is TGTGCCAGCAACGGGGGGAATAACTATGGCTACACCTTC.